This passage covers 22 T cell receptor beta chains from one sample sequenced in a study of T-cell memory formation after mild COVID-19. One entry per CDR3 protein results from TCRdb running MiXCR on the 5' RACE reads. Of 300,000 to 350,000 distinct CDR3 sequences listed, roughly 13% are singletons. Sequencing was done on a sample of PBMCs or a T cell subset sorted from them (not recorded which). Every receptor here comes from a young man who had mild COVID-19 (a few samples of this study predate the infection). Cell type and time point are not known.

This clonotype was counted between two and nine times. The V and J genes are TRBV4-1 and TRBJ1-6; D gene uncertain. V shed 4 bases and J shed 4 bases, with 11 bases lying between them. The CDR3 runs 15 residues. CDR1 is MGHRA and CDR2 is YSYEKL in the germline V gene. The CDR3 sequence is CASSPSADYNSPLHF. CDR3 nucleotides: TGCGCCAGCAGCCCTAGTGCGGATTATAATTCACCCCTCCACTTT.

CDR3 coding DNA: TGTGCCAGCGGGGACTTGAACACTGAAGCTTTCTTT. Translated, it gives CASGDLNTEAFF. The chain recombines TRBV12-3 or TRBV12-4 with TRBJ1-1; TRBD1 might be the D (5 bases). Between the trimmed V and J ends, which lost 8 bases and 0 bases, there was a span of 7 bases. The CDR3 is 12 amino acids.

This clonotype was recorded at least ten times. The chain uses TRBV6-6 and TRBJ1-5; perhaps TRBD1 as D (6 bases). Trimming took off 2 bases at V and 0 bases at J, with 11 bases between the two ends. The CDR3 runs 16 residues. The germline V gene encodes CDR1 MNHNY and CDR2 SVGAGI (reference sequence). This CDR3 is CASSYRQGTSNQPQHF. The CDR3 DNA follows: TGTGCCAGCAGTTACCGGCAGGGGACTAGCAATCAGCCCCAGCATTTT.

The rearrangement joins TRBV3-1 to TRBJ2-7; tentatively, D is TRBD2 (6 bases). Germline V gene sequence: CDR1 LGHDT, CDR2 YNNKEL (reference sequence). This CDR3 spans 13 amino acids. V was cut by 8 bases and J by 1 base, with 12 bases left in between. The CDR3 loop reads CASGFSGSYEQYF. The CDR3 bases are TGTGCCAGCGGCTTTAGCGGATCCTACGAGCAGTACTTC.

This clonotype has just a few counts. The V call is TRBV20-1, the J call TRBJ2-3, with 9 bases identical to TRBD2. Germline values: CDR1 DFQATT, CDR2 SNEGSKA (reference sequence). Trimming removed 2 bases from V and 2 bases from J; junction bases left unmatched: 5. The CDR3 is 15 amino acids. The CDR3 loop reads CSARTASGATDTQYF. Here the CDR3 DNA reads TGCAGTGCTAGAACGGCTAGCGGGGCCACAGATACGCAGTATTTT.

CDR3 DNA sequence: TGCGCCAGCAGCCCAGCCCGGGGGCTTCCTGCTAGCACAGATACGCAGTATTTT. Its translation is CASSPARGLPASTDTQYF. The rearrangement joins TRBV4-3 to TRBJ2-3; either TRBD1 or TRBD2 may supply D (6 bases each). Germline CDR1 is LGHNA and CDR2 is YSLEER. The CDR3 totals 18 residues. V was shortened by 4 bases and J by 0 bases, with 20 bases between the two germline ends.

The gene calls are TRBV6-2 or TRBV6-3 and TRBJ1-5; possibly TRBD1 for D (5 bases). CDR3 size: 16 residues. Germline V gene data show CDR1 as MNHEY and CDR2 as SVGEGT. V was clipped by 0 bases and J by 5 bases, with 14 bases between them. The CDR3 reads CASSYSSGQGYQPQHF. DNA of the CDR3: TGTGCCAGCAGTTACTCGAGTGGGCAGGGCTATCAGCCCCAGCATTTT.

This clonotype was observed a handful of times. At one end, the junction sequence differs from germline, possibly due to a read error. This chain joins TRBV6-5 and TRBJ1-1; 9 positions match TRBD1. CDR1 and CDR2 from the germline V gene are MNHEY and SVGAGI. This CDR3 is built from 18 residues. The CDR3 region has the DNA TGTGCCAGCAATTACAGGGGGCCGGGAAGATACATGAACACTGAAGCTTTCTTT. Its protein is CASNYRGPGRYMNTEAFF.

In this sample, this clonotype turned up a few times. V and J are TRBV5-1 and TRBJ2-3, with D perhaps matching TRBD1 or TRBD2 (5 bases each). From germline, CDR1 is SGHRS and CDR2 YFSETQ. Trimming left V 1 base short and J 3 bases short, with 15 bases between. This CDR3 region has 16 residues. The CDR3 is CASSLTIVGTTDTQYF. In DNA form, the CDR3 reads TGCGCCAGCAGCTTGACAATTGTGGGGACGACAGATACGCAGTATTTT.

The chain has TRBV4-3 and TRBJ2-7, with unresolved D. Germline V gives CDR1 LGHNA, CDR2 YSLEER. The CDR3 length is 15 residues. Trimming left V 5 bases short and J 4 bases short, with 18 bases between. The CDR3 DNA follows: TGCGCCAGCAGCACGTACTCAACGCCCGAGTACGAGCAGTACTTC. It translates to CASSTYSTPEYEQYF.

This clonotype was recorded a few times. The chain joins TRBV4-2 to TRBJ2-7; a weak D match, TRBD2 (5 bases). This CDR3 region has 15 residues. The germline V gene encodes CDR1 LGHNA and CDR2 YNFKEQ. The V gene lost 0 bases and the J gene lost 4 bases, with 13 bases spanning the gap. For the CDR3, the DNA is TGTGCCAGCAGCCAAGAAGGTAACCGCGGGTACGAGCAGTACTTC. Protein sequence: CASSQEGNRGYEQYF.

The gene calls are TRBV7-2 and TRBJ1-2; D gene ambiguous. CDR1 is SGHTA and CDR2 is FQGNSA in the germline V gene. With 7 bases removed from V and 8 bases from J, the gap between germline ends came to 23 bases. The CDR3 is made up of 15 amino acids. DNA of the CDR3: TGTGCCAGCACCAGTGGACCGTCAAGAGAGGGCGGCTACACCTTC. It specifies CASTSGPSREGGYTF.

In its sample, this clonotype was seen many times. The rearrangement uses TRBV5-1 and TRBJ1-1, with D uncertain. The V gene lost 3 bases and the J gene lost 0 bases, with 6 bases spanning the gap. Germline CDR1 and CDR2: SGHRS and YFSETQ. The CDR3 runs 13 residues. CDR3 sequence: CASSSGLNTEAFF. Here the CDR3 DNA reads TGCGCCAGCAGCTCGGGGTTGAACACTGAAGCTTTCTTT.

This chain links TRBV23-1 with TRBJ2-7; TRBD1 matches at 11 bases. TRBV23-1 is known as an ORF, though its function is uncertain. J lost 4 bases, V lost 11 bases, and 13 bases had no gene match. The CDR3 sequence is 15 residues long. The CDR3 nucleotides are TGCGCCTCGATAATGGGACAGGGGGAGGTTTACGAGCAGTACGTC. Its translation is CASIMGQGEVYEQYV.

The V and J genes are TRBV4-3 and TRBJ2-1, with 7 bases identical to TRBD1. V lost 1 base, J lost 10 bases, and 16 bases stayed unmatched. Germline V gene data show CDR1 as LGHNA and CDR2 as YSLEER. CDR3 length equals 17 residues. The CDR3 sequence is CASSQGIQGTLFVEQFF. For the CDR3, the DNA is TGCGCCAGCAGCCAAGGGATACAGGGGACCCTCTTTGTGGAGCAGTTCTTC.

The chain combines TRBV20-1 with TRBJ2-1, with 9 bases identical to TRBD2. The J segment lost 7 bases and the V segment lost 0 bases, leaving 7 bases of the junction unmatched. The CDR3 spans 15 residues. The germline V gene has CDR1 DFQATT and CDR2 SNEGSKA (reference sequence). CDR3 in DNA: TGCAGTGCTAGAGATCCTTGGCGGGGGGGGAATGAGCAGTTCTTC. Translating it yields CSARDPWRGGNEQFF.

There are a few counts of this clonotype. The V and J genes are TRBV12-3 or TRBV12-4 and TRBJ2-5; 10 bases are shared with TRBD2. The V and J ends lost 4 bases and 5 bases, in that order; junction bases with no gene match: 7. CDR3 length equals 15 residues. The chain's CDR3 is CASSSRTSGMETQYF. For the CDR3, the DNA is TGTGCCAGCAGTTCTCGGACTAGCGGTATGGAGACCCAGTACTTC.

V usage is TRBV9 and J usage is TRBJ2-5, with 10 bases lining up with TRBD2. V trimming: 4 bases; J trimming: 1 base; junction bases outside the gene matches: 13. Germline V gene data show CDR1 as SGDLS and CDR2 as YYNGEE. This CDR3 is 18 amino acids long. The CDR3 sequence: CASSPPRPAGGTQETQYF. The CDR3 DNA is TGTGCCAGCAGCCCACCGAGACCAGCGGGGGGGACCCAAGAGACCCAGTACTTC. Based on the CDR3 plus reference TRBV9 and TRBJ2-5, the full variable domain is DSGVTQTPKHLITATGQRVTLRCSPRSGDLSVYWYQQSLDQGLQFLIQYYNGEERAKGNILERFSAQQFPDLHSELNLSSLELGDSALYFCASSPPRPAGGTQETQYFGPGTRLLVL.

This clonotype has more than one count but fewer than ten. This chain links TRBV5-1 with TRBJ1-1; 7 bases match TRBD1. This CDR3 spans 16 amino acids. The germline CDR1 and CDR2 sequences are SGHRS and YFSETQ. V trimming: 0 bases; J trimming: 4 bases; junction bases outside the gene matches: 9. DNA of the CDR3: TGCGCCAGCAGCTTGGGAGCCGGGACAGTTGGCACTGAAGCTTTCTTT. Protein sequence: CASSLGAGTVGTEAFF.

The V call is TRBV5-6, the J call TRBJ2-5; possibly TRBD2 for D (6 bases). Germline values: CDR1 SGHDT, CDR2 YYEEEE. The CDR3 spans 13 residues. Trimming took 7 bases from V and 2 from J, leaving 12 bases between them. The CDR3 loop reads CASAGGYQETQYF. In nucleotides, the CDR3 is TGTGCCAGCGCCGGAGGGTATCAAGAGACCCAGTACTTC.

The chain couples TRBV6-2 or TRBV6-3 to TRBJ2-7, with a weak D call TRBD2 (6 bases). This CDR3 is 16 amino acids long. Per germline, CDR1 MNHEY and CDR2 SVGEGT. V lost 6 bases and J lost 3, with 21 bases in between. The CDR3 region has the DNA TGTGCCAGCAGCCCTACCTTACCCGGGGGACTCTACGAGCAGTACTTC. The encoded protein is CASSPTLPGGLYEQYF.

The rearrangement joins TRBV6-2 or TRBV6-3 to TRBJ2-7, with D perhaps matching TRBD2 (5 bases). This CDR3 is 14 amino acids long. Trimming shortened V by 7 bases and J by 0 bases, and 13 bases separated the two germline ends. Germline V gene data show CDR1 as MNHEY and CDR2 as SVGEGT. The DNA for the CDR3 is TGTGCCAGCACCCAAAATCGGGGCTCCTACGAGCAGTACGTC. Translating it yields CASTQNRGSYEQYV.